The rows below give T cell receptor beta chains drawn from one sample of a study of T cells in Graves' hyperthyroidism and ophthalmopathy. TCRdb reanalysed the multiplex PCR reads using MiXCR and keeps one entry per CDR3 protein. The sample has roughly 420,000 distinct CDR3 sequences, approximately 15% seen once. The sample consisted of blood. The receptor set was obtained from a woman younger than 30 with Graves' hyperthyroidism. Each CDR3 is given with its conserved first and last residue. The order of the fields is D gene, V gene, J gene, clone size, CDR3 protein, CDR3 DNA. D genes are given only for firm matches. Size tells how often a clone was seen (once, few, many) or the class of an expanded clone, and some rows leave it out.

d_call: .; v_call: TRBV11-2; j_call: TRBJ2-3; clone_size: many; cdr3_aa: CASARDRSTDTQYF; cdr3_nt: TGTGCCAGCGCCCGAGATCGGAGCACAGATACGCAGTATTTT
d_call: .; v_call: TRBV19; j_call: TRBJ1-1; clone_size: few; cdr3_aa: CASSWGPVNTEAFF; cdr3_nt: TGTGCCAGTAGTTGGGGACCGGTGAACACTGAAGCTTTCTTT
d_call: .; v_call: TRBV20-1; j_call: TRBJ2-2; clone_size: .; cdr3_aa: CSASTRGAVNTGELFF; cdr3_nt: TGCAGTGCTAGTACCCGCGGAGCGGTGAACACCGGGGAGCTGTTTTTT
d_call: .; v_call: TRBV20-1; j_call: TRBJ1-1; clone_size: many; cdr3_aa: CSALTGQTSMNTEAFF; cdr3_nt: TGCAGTGCTCTCACAGGGCAGACTTCAATGAACACTGAAGCTTTCTTT
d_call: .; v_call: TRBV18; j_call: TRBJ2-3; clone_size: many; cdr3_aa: CASSPGTHTDTQYF; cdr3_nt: TGCGCCAGCAGCCCCGGGACTCACACAGATACGCAGTATTTT
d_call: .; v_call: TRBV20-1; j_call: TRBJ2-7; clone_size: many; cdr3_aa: CSARDPGGAIYEQYF; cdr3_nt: TGCAGTGCTAGAGACCCTGGAGGGGCGATCTACGAGCAGTACTTC
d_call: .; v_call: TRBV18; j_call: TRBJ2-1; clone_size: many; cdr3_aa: CASSRPRQAYNEQFF; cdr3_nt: TGTGCCAGCTCACGCCCGAGACAGGCTTACAATGAGCAGTTCTTC
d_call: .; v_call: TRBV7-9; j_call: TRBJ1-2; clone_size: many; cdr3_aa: CASGQGDYGYTF; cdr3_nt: TGTGCCAGCGGGCAGGGAGACTATGGCTACACCTTC
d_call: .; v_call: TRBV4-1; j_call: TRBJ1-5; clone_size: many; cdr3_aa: CASSQYGGDQPQHF; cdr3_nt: TGCGCCAGCAGCCAATATGGGGGGGATCAGCCCCAGCATTTT
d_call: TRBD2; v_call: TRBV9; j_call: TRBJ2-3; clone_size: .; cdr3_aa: CASGVGGRPDTQYF; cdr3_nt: TGTGCCAGCGGCGTGGGGGGGAGGCCAGATACGCAGTATTTT
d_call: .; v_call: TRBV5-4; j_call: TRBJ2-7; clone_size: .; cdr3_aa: CASSQDPLNYEQYF; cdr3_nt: TGTGCCAGCAGCCAAGACCCATTAAACTACGAGCAGTACTTC
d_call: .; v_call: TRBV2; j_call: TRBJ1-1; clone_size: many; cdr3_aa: CASGFTQNTEAFF; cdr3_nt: TGTGCCAGCGGGTTCACTCAGAACACTGAAGCTTTCTTT
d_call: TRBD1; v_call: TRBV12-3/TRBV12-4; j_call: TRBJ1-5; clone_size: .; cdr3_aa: CASSLGTGGFGSNQPQHF; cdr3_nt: TGTGCCAGCAGTCTCGGGACAGGGGGCTTTGGTAGCAATCAGCCCCAGCATTTT
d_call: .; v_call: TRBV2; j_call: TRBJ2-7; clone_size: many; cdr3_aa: CASRETRGGYEQYF; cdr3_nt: TGTGCCAGCAGGGAGACGAGAGGGGGCTACGAGCAGTACTTC
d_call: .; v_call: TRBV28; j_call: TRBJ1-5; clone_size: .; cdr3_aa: CASRPTGGLPQHF; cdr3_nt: TGTGCCAGCAGGCCGACAGGTGGTCTTCCCCAGCATTTT
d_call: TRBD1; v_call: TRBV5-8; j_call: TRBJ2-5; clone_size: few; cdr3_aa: CAGSRGDRGQETQYF; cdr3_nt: TGTGCCGGCAGCAGGGGGGACAGGGGGCAAGAGACCCAGTACTTC
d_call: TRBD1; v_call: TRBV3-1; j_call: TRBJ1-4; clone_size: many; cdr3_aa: CASSRQGLVTNEKLFF; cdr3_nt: TGTGCCAGCAGTCGACAGGGATTAGTGACTAATGAAAAACTGTTTTTT
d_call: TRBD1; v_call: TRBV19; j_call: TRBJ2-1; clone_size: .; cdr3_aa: CASSEDRGLANNEQFF; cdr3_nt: TGTGCCAGTAGTGAAGACAGGGGGCTAGCGAACAATGAGCAGTTCTTC
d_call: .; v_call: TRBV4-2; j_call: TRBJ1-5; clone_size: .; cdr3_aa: CASSQIQHSNQPQHF; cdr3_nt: TGTGCCAGCAGCCAAATCCAGCATAGCAATCAGCCCCAGCATTTT
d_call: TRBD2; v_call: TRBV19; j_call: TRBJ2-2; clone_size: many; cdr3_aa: CASTPRASGRKHTGELFF; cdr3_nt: TGTGCCAGTACTCCTAGGGCTAGCGGGAGAAAGCACACCGGGGAGCTGTTTTTT
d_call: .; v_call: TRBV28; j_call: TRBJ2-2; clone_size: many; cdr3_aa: CASGSPPGTDNAGELFF; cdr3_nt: TGTGCCAGCGGATCCCCTCCAGGGACTGACAACGCCGGGGAGCTGTTTTTT
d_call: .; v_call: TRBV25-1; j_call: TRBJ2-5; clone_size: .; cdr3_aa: CASSEWRGPEETQYF; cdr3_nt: TGTGCCAGCAGTGAATGGAGGGGCCCAGAAGAGACCCAGTACTTC
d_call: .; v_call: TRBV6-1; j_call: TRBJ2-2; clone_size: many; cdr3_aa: CASSENRGAGTGELFF; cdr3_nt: TGTGCCAGCAGTGAAAATAGGGGGGCGGGCACCGGGGAGCTGTTTTTT
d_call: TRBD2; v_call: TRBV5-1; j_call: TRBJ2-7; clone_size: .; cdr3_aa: CASSDGLARYEQYF; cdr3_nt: TGCGCCAGCAGCGACGGACTAGCGAGGTACGAGCAGTACTTC
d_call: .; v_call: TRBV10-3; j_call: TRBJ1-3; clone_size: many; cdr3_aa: CAISGGRGSGNTIYF; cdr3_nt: TGTGCCATCAGCGGGGGACGGGGCTCTGGAAACACCATATATTTT
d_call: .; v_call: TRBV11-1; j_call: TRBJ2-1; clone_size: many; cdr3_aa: CASSVTGKFIYNEQFF; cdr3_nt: TGTGCCAGCAGCGTTACAGGGAAATTTATCTACAATGAGCAGTTCTTC
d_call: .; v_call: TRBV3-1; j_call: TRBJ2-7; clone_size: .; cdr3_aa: CASSPPAPQEQYF; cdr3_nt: TGTGCCAGCAGCCCCCCCGCTCCGCAGGAGCAGTACTTC
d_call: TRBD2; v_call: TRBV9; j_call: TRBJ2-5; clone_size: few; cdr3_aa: CASSGESGGQETQYF; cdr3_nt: TGTGCCAGCAGCGGGGAGTCCGGGGGGCAAGAGACCCAGTACTTC
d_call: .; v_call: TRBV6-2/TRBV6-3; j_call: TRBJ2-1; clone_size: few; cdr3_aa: CASKASAYKNSYNEQFF; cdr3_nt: TGTGCCAGCAAAGCTAGCGCCTACAAGAACTCCTACAATGAGCAGTTCTTC
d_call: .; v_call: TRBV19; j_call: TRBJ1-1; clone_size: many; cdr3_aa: CASSVTQGTEAFF; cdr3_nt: TGTGCCAGTAGTGTGACACAGGGCACTGAAGCTTTCTTT
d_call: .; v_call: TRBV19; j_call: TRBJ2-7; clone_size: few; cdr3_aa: CASRSRGHVERSSSYEQYF; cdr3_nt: TGTGCCAGTAGAAGCAGGGGCCACGTCGAACGCTCCAGCTCCTACGAGCAGTACTTC
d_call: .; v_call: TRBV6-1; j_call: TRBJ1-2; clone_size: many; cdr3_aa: CASSLDRYGYTF; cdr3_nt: TGTGCCAGCAGTTTAGACAGATATGGCTACACCTTC
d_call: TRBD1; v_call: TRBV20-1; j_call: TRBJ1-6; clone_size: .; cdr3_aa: CSARAGTGAPPLHF; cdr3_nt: TGCAGTGCTAGAGCCGGGACAGGGGCGCCACCCCTCCACTTT
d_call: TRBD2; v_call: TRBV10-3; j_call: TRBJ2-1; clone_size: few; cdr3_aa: CAISPAGGDSYNEQFF; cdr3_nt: TGTGCCATCAGTCCGGCGGGGGGGGACTCCTACAATGAGCAGTTCTTC
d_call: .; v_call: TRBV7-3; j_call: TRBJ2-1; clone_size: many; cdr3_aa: CASSFAGHRSYNEQFF; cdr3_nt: TGTGCCAGCAGCTTCGCGGGACACCGTTCCTACAATGAGCAGTTCTTC
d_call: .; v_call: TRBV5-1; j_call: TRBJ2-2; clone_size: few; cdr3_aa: CASSLVSGTPRSGELFF; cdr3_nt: TGCGCCAGCAGCTTGGTATCTGGAACCCCCCGCTCCGGGGAGCTGTTTTTT
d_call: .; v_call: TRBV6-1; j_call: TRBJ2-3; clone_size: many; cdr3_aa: CASSENKGGFTQYF; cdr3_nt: TGTGCCAGCAGTGAAAACAAAGGGGGTTTTACGCAGTATTTT
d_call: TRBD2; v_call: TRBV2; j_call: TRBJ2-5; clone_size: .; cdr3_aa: CASFSGVFLAGAGGTQYF; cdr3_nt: TGTGCCAGCTTCAGTGGTGTTTTTCTAGCGGGGGCGGGGGGGACCCAGTACTTC
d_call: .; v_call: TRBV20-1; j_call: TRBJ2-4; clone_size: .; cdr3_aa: CSADVGPLAKNIQYF; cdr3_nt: TGCAGTGCCGATGTAGGGCCCCTAGCCAAAAACATTCAGTACTTC
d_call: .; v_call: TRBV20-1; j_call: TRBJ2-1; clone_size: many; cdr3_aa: CSAHTDRDNEQFF; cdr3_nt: TGCAGTGCCCATACGGACAGAGACAATGAGCAGTTCTTC